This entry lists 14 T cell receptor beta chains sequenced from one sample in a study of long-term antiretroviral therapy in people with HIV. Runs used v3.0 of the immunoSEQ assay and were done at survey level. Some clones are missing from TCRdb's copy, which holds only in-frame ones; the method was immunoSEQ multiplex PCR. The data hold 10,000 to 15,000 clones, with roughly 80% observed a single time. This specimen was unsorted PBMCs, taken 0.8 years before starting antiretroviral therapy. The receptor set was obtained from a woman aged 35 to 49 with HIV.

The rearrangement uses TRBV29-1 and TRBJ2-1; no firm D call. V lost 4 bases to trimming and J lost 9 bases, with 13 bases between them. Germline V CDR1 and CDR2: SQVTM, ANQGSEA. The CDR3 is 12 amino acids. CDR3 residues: CSVGVLGGEQFF. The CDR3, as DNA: TGCAGCGTTGGGGTCTTGGGCGGTGAGCAGTTCTTC.

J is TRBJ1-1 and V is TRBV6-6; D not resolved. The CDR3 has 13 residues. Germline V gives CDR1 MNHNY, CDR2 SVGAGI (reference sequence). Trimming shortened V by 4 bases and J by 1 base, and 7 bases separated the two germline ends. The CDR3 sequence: CASSSGRNTEAFF. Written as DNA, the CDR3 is TGTGCCAGCAGTTCAGGCAGGAACACTGAAGCTTTCTTT.

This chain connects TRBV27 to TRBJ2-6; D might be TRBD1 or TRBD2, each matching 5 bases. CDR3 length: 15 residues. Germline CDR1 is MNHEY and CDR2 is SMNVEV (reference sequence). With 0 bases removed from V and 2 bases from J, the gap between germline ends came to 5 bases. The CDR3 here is CASSLSGAGANVLTF. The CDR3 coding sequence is TGTGCCAGCAGTTTATCGGGGGCTGGGGCCAACGTCCTGACTTTC.

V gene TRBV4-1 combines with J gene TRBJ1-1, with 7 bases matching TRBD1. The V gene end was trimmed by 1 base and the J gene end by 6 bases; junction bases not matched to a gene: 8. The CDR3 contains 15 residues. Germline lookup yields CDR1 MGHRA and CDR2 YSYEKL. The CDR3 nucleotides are TGCGCCAGCAGCCAAGTCGACAGGGAAGTTCCTGAAGCTTTCTTT. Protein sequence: CASSQVDREVPEAFF.

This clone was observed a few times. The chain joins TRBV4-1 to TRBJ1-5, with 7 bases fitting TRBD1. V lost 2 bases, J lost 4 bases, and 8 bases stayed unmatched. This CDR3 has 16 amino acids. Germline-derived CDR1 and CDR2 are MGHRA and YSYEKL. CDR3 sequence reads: CASSQFNRDSNQPQHF. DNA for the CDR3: TGCGCCAGCAGCCAATTTAACCGGGACAGTAATCAGCCCCAGCATTTT.

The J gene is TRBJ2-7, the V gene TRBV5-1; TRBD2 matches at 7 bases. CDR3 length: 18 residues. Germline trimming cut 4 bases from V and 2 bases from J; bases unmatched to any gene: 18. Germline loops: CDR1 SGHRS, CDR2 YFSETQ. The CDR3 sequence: CASSPSSAAGSGTYEQYF. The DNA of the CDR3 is TGCGCCAGCAGCCCGAGTTCGGCGGCAGGGAGCGGGACCTACGAGCAGTACTTC.

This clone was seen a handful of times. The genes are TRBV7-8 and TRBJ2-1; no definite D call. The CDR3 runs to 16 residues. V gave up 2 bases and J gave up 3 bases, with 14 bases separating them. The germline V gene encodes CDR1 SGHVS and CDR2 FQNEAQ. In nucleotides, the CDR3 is TGTGCCAGCAGCTTAAGGTCCGGGTTAGGCTACAATGAGCAGTTCTTC. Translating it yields CASSLRSGLGYNEQFF.

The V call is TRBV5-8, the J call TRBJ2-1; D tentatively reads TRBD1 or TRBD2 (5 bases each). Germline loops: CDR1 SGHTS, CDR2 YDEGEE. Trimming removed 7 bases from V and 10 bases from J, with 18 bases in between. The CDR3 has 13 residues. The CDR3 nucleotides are TGTGCCAGCTCTTCCGGGACCCTCAGGGAGCAGTTCTTC. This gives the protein CASSSGTLREQFF.

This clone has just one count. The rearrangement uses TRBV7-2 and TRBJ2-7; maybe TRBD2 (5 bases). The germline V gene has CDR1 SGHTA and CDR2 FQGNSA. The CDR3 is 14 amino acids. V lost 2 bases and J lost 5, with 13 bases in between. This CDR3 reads CASSLFEGTHEQYF. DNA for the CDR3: TGTGCCAGCAGCTTATTCGAGGGAACCCACGAGCAGTACTTC.

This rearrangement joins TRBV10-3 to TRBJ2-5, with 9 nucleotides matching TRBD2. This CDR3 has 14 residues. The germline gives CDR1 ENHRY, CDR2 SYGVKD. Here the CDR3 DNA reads TGTGCGACGGTAGCGGGAGTAGACCAAGAGACCCAGTACTTC. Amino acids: CATVAGVDQETQYF.

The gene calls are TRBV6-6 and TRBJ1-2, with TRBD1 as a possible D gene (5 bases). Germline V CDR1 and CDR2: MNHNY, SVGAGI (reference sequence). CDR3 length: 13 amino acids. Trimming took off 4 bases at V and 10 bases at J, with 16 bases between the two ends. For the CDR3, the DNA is TGTGCCAGCAGTTTCGGTCAGGGTCAAGTCTACACCTTC. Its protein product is CASSFGQGQVYTF.

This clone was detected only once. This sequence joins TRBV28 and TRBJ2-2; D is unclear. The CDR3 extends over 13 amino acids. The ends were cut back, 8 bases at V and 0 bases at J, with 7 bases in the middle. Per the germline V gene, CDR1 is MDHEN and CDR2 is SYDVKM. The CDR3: CASCQSNTGELFF. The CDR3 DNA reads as TGTGCCAGCTGCCAGTCGAACACCGGGGAGCTGTTTTTT. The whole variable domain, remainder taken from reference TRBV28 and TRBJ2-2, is DVKVTQSSRYLVKRTGEKVFLECVQDMDHENMFWYRQDPGLGLRLIYFSYDVKMKEKGDIPEGYSVSREKKERFSLILESASTNQTSMYLCASCQSNTGELFFGEGSRLTVL.

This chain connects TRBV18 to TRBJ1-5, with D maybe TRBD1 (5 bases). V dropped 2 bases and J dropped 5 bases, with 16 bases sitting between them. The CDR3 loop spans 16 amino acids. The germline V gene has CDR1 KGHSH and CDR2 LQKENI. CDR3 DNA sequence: TGTGCCAGCTCACCATTTGAGGGGCAGATCCATCAGCCCCAGCATTTT. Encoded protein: CASSPFEGQIHQPQHF.

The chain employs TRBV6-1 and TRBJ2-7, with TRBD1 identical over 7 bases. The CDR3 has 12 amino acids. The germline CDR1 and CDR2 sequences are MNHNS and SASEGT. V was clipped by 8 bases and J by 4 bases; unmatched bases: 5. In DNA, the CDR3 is TGTGCCAGCGCAGAACAGGGGTACGAGCAGTACTTC. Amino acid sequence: CASAEQGYEQYF.